This TCR beta chain appears in the sequencing data of a study of T cells in tuberculosis. Study context: In South Africa, adults with active tuberculosis were compared with IGRA-negative and latently infected IGRA-positive adolescents. Whole-study results and caveats: Selection depended on which cryopreserved specimens were available.

Time point denoted: new active TB diagnosis, blood taken before or within 7 days of starting treatment. Patients were newly diagnosed, HIV-seronegative, and aged 18 or older. About this clone itself: What it binds is unknown.

CDR1 SGHNT and CDR2 YENEEA come from the germline V gene. V trimming: 3 bases; J trimming: 5 bases; junction bases outside the gene matches: 5. This CDR3 has 15 amino acids. Sequencing was performed with immunoSEQ multiplex PCR; in TCRdb, only in-frame clones are kept and a portion is missing. The sample has around 30,000 clones; roughly 86% are singletons. The TCR was taken from an adult with tuberculosis. The genes are TRBV11-3 and TRBJ2-5; TRBD2 aligns across 11 bases. The material sequenced was PBMCs, taken at tuberculosis diagnosis. CDR3 coding DNA: TGTGCCAGCAGCTTTAGCGGGGGGGCCCAGGAGACCCAGTACTTC. This gives the protein CASSFSGGAQETQYF. The whole variable domain, remainder taken from reference TRBV11-3 and TRBJ2-5, is EAGVVQSPRYKIIEKKQPVAFWCNPISGHNTLYWYLQNLGQGPELLIRYENEEAVDDSQLPKDRFSAERLKGVDSTLKIQPAELGDSAVYLCASSFSGGAQETQYFGPGTRLLVL.